This T cell receptor (beta chain) was sequenced in a study of cytomegalovirus exposure and HLA in healthy donors. Study results and caveats: The authors later found TCR association rates varying by HLA locus, with DRB1 most and HLA-C fewest. In a later analysis, TCR beta V- and J-gene trimming showed a link to a missense DCLRE1C variant.

The PCR ran on 60 Vbeta and 13 Jbeta primers. TCRdb keeps only in-frame clones here, not all; method: immunoSEQ multiplex PCR. The table records about 180,000 clones, 80% of them present only once. The CDR3 contains 13 residues. V shed 8 bases, J shed 6 bases, and the junction held 6 bases outside the gene matches. Germline CDR1 is MNHNS and CDR2 is SASEGT. Concerning this clone itself: The target antigen is unknown.

The source is a man younger than 45 in good health and CMV-seropositive. This chain joins TRBV6-1 and TRBJ2-3; 9 bases map to TRBD1. Sequenced: PBMCs. CDR3 amino acids: CASDRGRFDTQYF. CDR3 DNA sequence: TGTGCCAGCGACAGGGGGAGGTTCGATACGCAGTATTTT.